The rows below give T cell receptor beta chains drawn from one sample of a study of blood T cell repertoires in COVID-19. Some clones are missing from TCRdb's copy, which holds only in-frame ones; the method was immunoSEQ multiplex PCR. The sample shows around 65,000 clones, nearly 80% of them seen only once. Sequencing used peripheral blood. These receptors were collected from a human donor in a cohort sampled during active COVID-19. Both conserved end residues are part of each CDR3. A D gene is named only where the DNA matches it firmly. Rows give clone size only sometimes, using once, few, many, or a class for an expanded clone.

TRBD1,TRBJ2-7,TRBV28,-,CASSFLLTLTGSYEQYF,TGTGCCAGCAGTTTCCTTTTGACTTTGACAGGGTCCTACGAGCAGTACTTC
TRBD1,TRBJ1-5,TRBV13,-,CASSLGTGGPNQPQHF,TGTGCCAGCAGCTTGGGGACAGGGGGACCAAATCAGCCCCAGCATTTT
TRBD2,TRBJ2-7,TRBV3-1/TRBV3-2,-,CASSSILAGQSYEQYF,TGTGCCAGCAGCTCGATCCTAGCGGGTCAATCCTACGAGCAGTACTTC
-,TRBJ1-2,TRBV14,-,CASSLDRTLGYTF,TGTGCCAGCAGCCTCGACAGGACTTTAGGCTACACCTTC
TRBD1,TRBJ1-1,TRBV19,-,CASTPMTGANTEAFF,TGTGCCAGTACCCCAATGACAGGGGCTAACACTGAAGCTTTCTTT
TRBD1,TRBJ2-3,TRBV19,-,CASSWGQGRTDTQYF,TGTGCCAGTAGTTGGGGACAGGGGAGGACAGATACGCAGTATTTT
TRBD1,TRBJ2-1,TRBV19,-,CASSDRDRASNEQFF,TGTGCCAGTAGTGACCGGGACAGGGCTTCTAATGAGCAGTTCTTC
-,TRBJ1-1,TRBV6-5,-,CASSYGGDTEAFF,TGTGCCAGCAGTTACGGGGGGGACACTGAAGCTTTCTTT
-,TRBJ1-5,TRBV21-1,once,CASSKVARSSNQPQHF,TGTGCCAGCAGCAAAGTGGCAAGATCTAGCAATCAGCCCCAGCATTTT
-,TRBJ1-3,TRBV6-2/TRBV6-3,-,CASSRTDGNTIYF,TGTGCCAGCAGCCGGACAGATGGAAACACCATATATTTT
-,TRBJ2-2,TRBV12-3/TRBV12-4,few,CASSKTGELFF,TGTGCCAGCAGCAAAACCGGGGAGCTGTTTTTT
TRBD2,TRBJ2-1,TRBV11-3,-,CASSARGTSGSHEQFF,TGTGCCAGCAGCGCCCGCGGGACTAGCGGGAGCCATGAGCAGTTCTTC
TRBD1,TRBJ1-4,TRBV6-2/TRBV6-3,-,CASSFRQGSGEKLFF,TGTGCCAGCAGCTTCAGACAGGGATCAGGTGAAAAACTGTTTTTT
-,TRBJ1-6,TRBV28,-,CASSRTSPRVFLHF,TGTGCCAGCAGCCGGACTTCTCCGAGAGTTTTCCTCCACTTT
TRBD1,TRBJ2-7,TRBV14,-,CASGPWDRPYEQYF,TGTGCCAGCGGACCCTGGGACAGACCCTACGAGCAGTACTTC
-,TRBJ1-2,TRBV18,-,CASQGAAGQDGYTF,TGTGCCAGTCAAGGGGCGGCAGGACAAGATGGCTACACCTTC
TRBD2,TRBJ2-7,TRBV3-1/TRBV3-2,once,CASSPRGGTSISYEQYF,TGTGCCAGCAGCCCACGTGGTGGGACTAGCATCTCCTACGAGCAGTACTTC
-,TRBJ2-7,TRBV5-4,-,CASSLRGGGSYEQYF,TGTGCCAGCAGCTTAAGAGGAGGCGGCTCCTACGAGCAGTACTTC
-,TRBJ2-5,TRBV4-2,-,CASSQDLGGVETQYF,TGTGCCAGCAGCCAAGATCTGGGCGGGGTGGAGACCCAGTACTTC
-,TRBJ2-2,TRBV28,-,CATRGRPSGELFF,TGTGCCACACGTGGGAGGCCGTCCGGGGAGCTGTTTTTT
-,TRBJ2-7,TRBV7-2,-,CASSAVETGEQYF,TGTGCCAGCAGCGCAGTGGAGACCGGCGAGCAGTACTTC
-,TRBJ2-2,TRBV7-9,once,CASSLDRANTGELFF,TGTGCCAGCAGCTTAGACAGGGCGAACACCGGGGAGCTGTTTTTT
TRBD1,TRBJ2-7,TRBV5-1,-,CASSLRTGDANEQYF,TGCGCCAGCAGCTTGCGGACAGGGGATGCCAACGAGCAGTACTTC
-,TRBJ1-3,TRBV7-9,-,CASSSGSGNTIYF,TGTGCCAGCAGCTCAGGCTCTGGAAACACCATATATTTT
TRBD2,TRBJ2-5,TRBV5-4,-,CASSWGGGAAETQYF,TGTGCCAGCAGCTGGGGCGGGGGGGCCGCAGAGACCCAGTACTTC
TRBD2,TRBJ2-2,TRBV7-2,-,CASSSPGTSGTGELFF,TGTGCCAGCAGCTCACCCGGGACTAGCGGGACCGGGGAGCTGTTTTTT
TRBD1,TRBJ1-2,TRBV6-5,-,CASRPDRAYGYTF,TGTGCCAGCAGACCCGACAGGGCCTATGGCTACACCTTC
TRBD2,TRBJ2-1,TRBV20-1,-,CSASVVAGGFSYNEQFF,TGCAGTGCTAGTGTGGTAGCGGGAGGGTTCTCCTACAATGAGCAGTTCTTC
TRBD1,TRBJ1-1,TRBV29-1,-,CSGRDRVGTEAFF,TGCAGCGGTAGGGACAGGGTCGGGACTGAAGCTTTCTTT
TRBD1,TRBJ2-5,TRBV6-5,-,CASSSSTGGTSQTQYF,TGTGCCAGCAGTTCCTCGACAGGGGGCACATCGCAGACCCAGTACTTC
TRBD2,TRBJ2-5,TRBV7-8,-,CASSARRAGSRETQYF,TGTGCCAGCAGCGCTCGGAGAGCGGGAAGTAGAGAGACCCAGTACTTC
-,TRBJ2-5,TRBV15,once,CATSRDRRVGDWAQYF,TGTGCCACCAGCAGAGATAGGCGGGTGGGTGACTGGGCCCAGTACTTC
-,TRBJ1-3,TRBV19,few,CASNVEHSDSGNTIYF,TGTGCCAGTAATGTGGAGCATTCAGACTCTGGAAACACCATATATTTT
-,TRBJ2-3,TRBV5-1,-,CASSLAEGGGTDTQYF,TGCGCCAGCAGCTTGGCCGAGGGCGGGGGCACAGATACGCAGTATTTT
-,TRBJ2-4,TRBV18,-,CASSPPQTGPGKNIQYF,TGTGCCAGCTCACCACCACAAACAGGGCCTGGGAAAAACATTCAGTACTTC
TRBD1,TRBJ2-3,TRBV25-1,-,CASSDRDRETDTQYF,TGTGCCAGCAGTGACCGGGACAGGGAAACAGATACGCAGTATTTT
-,TRBJ1-5,TRBV3-1/TRBV3-2,-,CASSQDEAGDYSNQPQHF,TGTGCCAGCAGCCAAGATGAGGCAGGGGATTATAGCAATCAGCCCCAGCATTTT
-,TRBJ1-6,TRBV7-7,-,CASSLEQGSDSPLHF,TGTGCTAGCAGCTTAGAGCAGGGGTCGGATTCACCCCTCCACTTT
TRBD1,TRBJ2-6,TRBV19,-,CASRGQLSSGANVLTF,TGTGCCAGTAGGGGACAGCTGAGCTCTGGGGCCAACGTCCTGACTTTC
-,TRBJ1-2,TRBV27,-,CASRLQGTSVYGYTF,TGTGCCAGCAGACTACAGGGTACCTCAGTTTATGGCTACACCTTC
-,TRBJ2-1,TRBV5-1,-,CASSGGDSYNEQFF,TGCGCCAGCAGCGGCGGGGACTCCTACAATGAGCAGTTCTTC
-,TRBJ1-3,TRBV5-8,-,CASSRTQGSSGNTIYF,TGTGCCAGCAGCCGGACCCAGGGGAGCTCTGGAAACACCATATATTTT
TRBD1,TRBJ1-1,TRBV19,-,CASTTDRVNTEAFF,TGTGCCAGTACTACGGACAGGGTGAACACTGAAGCTTTCTTT
-,TRBJ1-4,TRBV29-1,-,CSVEEQGNEKLFF,TGCAGCGTTGAAGAGCAGGGCAATGAAAAACTGTTTTTT
TRBD2,TRBJ2-1,TRBV25-1,-,CASSDGGSGSHNEQFF,TGTGCCAGCAGTGACGGGGGTAGCGGGAGCCACAATGAGCAGTTCTTC
TRBD1,TRBJ2-3,TRBV10-1,-,CASSDEQGSTDTQYF,TGCGCCAGCAGTGACGAACAGGGGAGCACAGATACGCAGTATTTT
-,TRBJ1-2,TRBV28,-,CASILDRNSAYTF,-
-,TRBJ1-3,TRBV4-1,-,CASSQYGTPGNTIYF,TGCGCCAGCAGCCAATACGGGACACCTGGAAACACCATATATTTT
-,TRBJ2-2,TRBV7-2,-,CASSSSTGIGELFF,TGTGCCAGCAGCTCCTCAACGGGGATCGGGGAGCTGTTTTTT
TRBD2,TRBJ2-5,TRBV28,few,CASSRTSGRTIKLETQYF,TGTGCCAGCAGCAGAACTAGCGGGAGAACGATAAAGCTGGAGACCCAGTACTTC
-,TRBJ2-7,TRBV11-2,few,CASSSQGGLSEQYF,TGTGCCAGCAGCTCACAGGGGGGGTTAAGCGAGCAGTACTTC
-,TRBJ2-3,TRBV6-5,-,CASGMADTQYF,TGTGCCTCAGGCATGGCGGATACGCAGTATTTT